This entry is about one T cell receptor beta chain. The sample originates from a study of blood T cells in healthy people across ages. A second roughly 6 to 11 cycle PCR used barcoded and J-beta primers. TCRdb processed the 5' RACE reads anew with MiXCR; each CDR3 protein has one entry. The table has around 690,000 distinct CDR3 sequences, about 54% seen once; the top ten hold 30% to 45%. The germline CDR1 and CDR2 sequences are DFQATT and SNEGSKA (reference sequence). This CDR3 is 14 amino acids long. The J segment lost 9 bases and the V segment lost 3 bases, leaving 8 bases of the junction unmatched.

The V and J genes are TRBV20-1 and TRBJ2-1; TRBD2 agrees at 10 bases. The TCR was taken from a man aged 55-75 years in good health. Material for sequencing was blood. DNA for the CDR3: TGCAGTGCTAGCGTTAGCGGGGGGTTTGGTGAGCAGTTCTTC. This codes for CSASVSGGFGEQFF.